This TCR beta chain came from a study of blood T cell repertoires in COVID-19. Clones were read by immunoSEQ multiplex PCR, and TCRdb kept only the in-frame ones, dropping some. The sample consists of almost 200,000 clones, 70% to 90% of them appearing once. The trim removed 6 bases at V and 4 bases at J, leaving 11 bases unmatched. The CDR3 runs to 16 residues. The V gene's germline CDR1 is SNHLY and CDR2 FYNNEI. The sequencing sample was made of peripheral blood. The receptor comes from a woman in her sixties or seventies with acute or convalescent COVID-19. The chain combines TRBV2 with TRBJ2-2, with 7 positions matching TRBD1. In nucleotides, the CDR3 is TGTGCCAGCAGGAGAGCAAGGGGGCAGGGCACCGGGGAGCTGTTTTTT. Translated: CASRRARGQGTGELFF.